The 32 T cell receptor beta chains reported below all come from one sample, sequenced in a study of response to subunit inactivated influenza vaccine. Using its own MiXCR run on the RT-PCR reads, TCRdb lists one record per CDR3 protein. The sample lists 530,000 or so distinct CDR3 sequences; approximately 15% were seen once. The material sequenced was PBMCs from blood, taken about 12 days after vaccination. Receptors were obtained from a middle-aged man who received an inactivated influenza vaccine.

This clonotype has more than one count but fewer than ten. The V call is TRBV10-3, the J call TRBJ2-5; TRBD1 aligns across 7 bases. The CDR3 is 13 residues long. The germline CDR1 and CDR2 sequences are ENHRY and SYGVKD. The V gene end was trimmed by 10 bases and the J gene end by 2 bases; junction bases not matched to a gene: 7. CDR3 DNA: TGTGCCACCACCCCGGGACAGCAAGAGACCCAGTACTTC. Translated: CATTPGQQETQYF.

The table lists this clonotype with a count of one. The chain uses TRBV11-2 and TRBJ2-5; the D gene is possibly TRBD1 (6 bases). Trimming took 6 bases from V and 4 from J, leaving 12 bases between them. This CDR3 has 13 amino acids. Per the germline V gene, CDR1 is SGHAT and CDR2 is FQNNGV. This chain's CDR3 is CASSYTGIETQYF. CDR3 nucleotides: TGTGCCAGCAGTTATACAGGGATAGAGACCCAGTACTTC.

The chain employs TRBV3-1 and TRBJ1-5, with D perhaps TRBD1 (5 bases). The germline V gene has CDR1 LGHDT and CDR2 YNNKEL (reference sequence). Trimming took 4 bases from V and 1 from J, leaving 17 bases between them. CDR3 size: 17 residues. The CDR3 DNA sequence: TGTGCCAGCAGCCCTGCGGGGCGGGCAGGGAGCAATCAGCCCCAGCATTTT. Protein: CASSPAGRAGSNQPQHF.

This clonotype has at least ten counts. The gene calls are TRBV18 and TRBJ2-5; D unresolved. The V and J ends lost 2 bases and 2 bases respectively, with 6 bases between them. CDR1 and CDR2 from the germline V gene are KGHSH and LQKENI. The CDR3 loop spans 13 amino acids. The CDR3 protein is CASSPGIQETQYF. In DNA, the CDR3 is TGTGCCAGCTCACCAGGAATACAAGAGACCCAGTACTTC.

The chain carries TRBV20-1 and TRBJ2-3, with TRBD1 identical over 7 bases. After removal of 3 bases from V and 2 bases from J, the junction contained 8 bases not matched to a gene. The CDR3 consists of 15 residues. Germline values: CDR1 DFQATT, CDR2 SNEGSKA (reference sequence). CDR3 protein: CSARMHRGFTDTQYF. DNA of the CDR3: TGCAGTGCTAGGATGCACAGGGGATTCACAGATACGCAGTATTTT.

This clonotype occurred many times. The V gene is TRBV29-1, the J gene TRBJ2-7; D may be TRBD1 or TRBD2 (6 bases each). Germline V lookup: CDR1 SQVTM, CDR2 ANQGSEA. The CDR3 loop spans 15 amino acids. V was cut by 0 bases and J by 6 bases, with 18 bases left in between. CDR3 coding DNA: TGCAGCGTTGAAGATGGGGGGCAGGGGCAGGGCGAGCAGTACTTC. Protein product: CSVEDGGQGQGEQYF.

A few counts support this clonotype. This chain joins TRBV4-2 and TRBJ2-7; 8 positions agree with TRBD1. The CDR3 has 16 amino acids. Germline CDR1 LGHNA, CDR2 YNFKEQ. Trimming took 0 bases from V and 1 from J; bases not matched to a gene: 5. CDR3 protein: CASSQEVGTGSYEQYF. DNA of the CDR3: TGTGCCAGCAGCCAAGAGGTTGGGACAGGTTCCTACGAGCAGTACTTC.

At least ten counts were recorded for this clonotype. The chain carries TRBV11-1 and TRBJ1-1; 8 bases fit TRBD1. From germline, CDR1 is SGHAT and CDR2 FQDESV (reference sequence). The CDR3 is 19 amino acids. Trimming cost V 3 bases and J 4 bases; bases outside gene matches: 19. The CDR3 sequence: CASSLIGRTGSMLVTEAFF. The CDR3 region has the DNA TGTGCCAGCAGCTTGATAGGGAGGACAGGGAGTATGTTGGTCACTGAAGCTTTCTTT.

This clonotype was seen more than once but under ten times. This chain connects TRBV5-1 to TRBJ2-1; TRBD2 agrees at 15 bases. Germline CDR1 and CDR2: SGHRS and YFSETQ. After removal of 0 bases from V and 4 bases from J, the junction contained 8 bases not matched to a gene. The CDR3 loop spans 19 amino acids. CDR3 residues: CASSLGTSGGAENYNEQFF. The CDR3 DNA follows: TGCGCCAGCAGCTTGGGGACTAGCGGGGGGGCCGAAAATTACAATGAGCAGTTCTTC.

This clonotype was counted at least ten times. CDR3 sequence: CASSDEGYEQYF. In DNA, the CDR3 is TGCGCCAGCAGTGACGAGGGGTACGAGCAGTACTTC. V is TRBV10-2 and J is TRBJ2-7; D may be TRBD1 or TRBD2 (5 bases each). Germline CDR1 reads WSHSY; CDR2 reads SAAADI. This CDR3 has 12 residues. V lost 3 bases and J lost 4, with 7 bases in between.

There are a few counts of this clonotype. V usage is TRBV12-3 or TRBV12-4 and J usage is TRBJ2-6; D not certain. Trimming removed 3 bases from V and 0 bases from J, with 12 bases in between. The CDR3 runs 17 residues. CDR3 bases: TGTGCCAGCAGTTTTACGGTGGAGAGCTCTGGGGCCAACGTCCTGACTTTC. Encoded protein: CASSFTVESSGANVLTF.

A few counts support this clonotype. The CDR3 bases are TGTGCCAGCAGCCAAAGTCTGGGACAGGGGAGCTCTGGAAACACCATATATTTT. This encodes CASSQSLGQGSSGNTIYF. This chain connects TRBV4-2 to TRBJ1-3, with 10 bases fitting TRBD1. The length of the CDR3 is 18 residues. CDR1 is LGHNA, CDR2 YNFKEQ, per germline. V shed 2 bases, J shed 0 bases, and the junction held 7 bases outside the gene matches.

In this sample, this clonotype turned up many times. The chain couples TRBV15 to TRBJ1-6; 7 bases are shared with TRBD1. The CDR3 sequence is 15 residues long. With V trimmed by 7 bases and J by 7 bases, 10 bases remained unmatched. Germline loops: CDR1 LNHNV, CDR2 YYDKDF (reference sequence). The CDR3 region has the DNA TGTGCCACCACCAAATTCCCAGGGGGAAATTCACCCCTCCACTTT. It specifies CATTKFPGGNSPLHF.

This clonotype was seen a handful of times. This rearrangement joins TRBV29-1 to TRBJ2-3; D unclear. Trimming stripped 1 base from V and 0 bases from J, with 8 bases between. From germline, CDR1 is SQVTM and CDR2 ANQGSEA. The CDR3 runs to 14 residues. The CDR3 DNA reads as TGCAGCGTTGAAGGGGATTCTAGCACAGATACGCAGTATTTT. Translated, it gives CSVEGDSSTDTQYF.

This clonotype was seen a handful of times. In DNA form, the CDR3 reads TGTGCCAGCAGTGAGCCCGGGACAGGGTACGGCTACACCTTC. This sequence encodes CASSEPGTGYGYTF. V gene TRBV6-1 combines with J gene TRBJ1-2; 9 positions match TRBD1. Per the germline V gene, CDR1 is MNHNS and CDR2 is SASEGT. The CDR3 runs to 14 residues. The V segment lost 3 bases and the J segment 8 bases; nucleotides outside the gene matches: 7.

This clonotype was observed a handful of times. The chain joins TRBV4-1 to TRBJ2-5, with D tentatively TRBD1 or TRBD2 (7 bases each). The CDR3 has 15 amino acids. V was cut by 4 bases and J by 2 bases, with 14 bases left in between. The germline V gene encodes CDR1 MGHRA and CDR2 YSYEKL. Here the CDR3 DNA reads TGCGCCAGCAGCCGGGAGGGGGCGCGGCAAGAGACCCAGTACTTC. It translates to CASSREGARQETQYF.

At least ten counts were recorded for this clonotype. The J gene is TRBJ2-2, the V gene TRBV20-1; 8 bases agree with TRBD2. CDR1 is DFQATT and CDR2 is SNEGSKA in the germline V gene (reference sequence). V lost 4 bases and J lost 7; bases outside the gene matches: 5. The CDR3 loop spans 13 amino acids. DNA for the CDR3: TGCAGTGCTAAAAGACTAGCGAGCGGGGAGCTGTTTTTT. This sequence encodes CSAKRLASGELFF.

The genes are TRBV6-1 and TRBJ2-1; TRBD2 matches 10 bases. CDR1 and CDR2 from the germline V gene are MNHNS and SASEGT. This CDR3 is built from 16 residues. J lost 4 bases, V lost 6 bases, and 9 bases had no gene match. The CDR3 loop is CASRSQLAGVYNEQFF. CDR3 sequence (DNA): TGTGCCAGCAGATCCCAGCTAGCGGGGGTTTACAATGAGCAGTTCTTC.

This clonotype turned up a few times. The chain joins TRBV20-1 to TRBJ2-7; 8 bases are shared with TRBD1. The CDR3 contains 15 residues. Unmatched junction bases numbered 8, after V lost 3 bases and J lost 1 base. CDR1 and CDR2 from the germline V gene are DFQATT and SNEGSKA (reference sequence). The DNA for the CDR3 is TGCAGTGCTAGGGGGACCGGGACAGGATCCTACGAGCAGTACTTC. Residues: CSARGTGTGSYEQYF.

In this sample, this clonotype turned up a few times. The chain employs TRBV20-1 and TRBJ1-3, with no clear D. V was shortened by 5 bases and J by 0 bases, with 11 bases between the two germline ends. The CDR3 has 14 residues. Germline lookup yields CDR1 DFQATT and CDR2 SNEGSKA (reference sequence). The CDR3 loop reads CSADRGISGNTIYF. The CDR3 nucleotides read TGCAGTGCTGACCGAGGGATCTCTGGAAACACCATATATTTT.

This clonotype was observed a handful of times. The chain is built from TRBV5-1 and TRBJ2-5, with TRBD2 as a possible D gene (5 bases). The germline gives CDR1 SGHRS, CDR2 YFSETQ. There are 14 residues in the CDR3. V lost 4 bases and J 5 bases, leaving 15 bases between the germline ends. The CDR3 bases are TGCGCCAGCAGCCCAGCTAGCTTAGCGGAGACCCAGTACTTC. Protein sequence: CASSPASLAETQYF.

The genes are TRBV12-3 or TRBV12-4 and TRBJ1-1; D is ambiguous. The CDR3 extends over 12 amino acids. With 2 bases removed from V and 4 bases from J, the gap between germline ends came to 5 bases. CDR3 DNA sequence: TGTGCCAGCAGTTTACACAGCACTGAAGCTTTCTTT. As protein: CASSLHSTEAFF.

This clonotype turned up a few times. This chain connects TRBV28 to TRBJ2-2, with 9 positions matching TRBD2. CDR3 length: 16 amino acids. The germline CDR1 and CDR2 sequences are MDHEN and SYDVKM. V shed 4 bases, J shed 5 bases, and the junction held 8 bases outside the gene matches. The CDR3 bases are TGTGCCAGCAGTTCTCAGCGGGAGGCCGGAACCGGGGAGCTGTTTTTT. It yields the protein CASSSQREAGTGELFF.

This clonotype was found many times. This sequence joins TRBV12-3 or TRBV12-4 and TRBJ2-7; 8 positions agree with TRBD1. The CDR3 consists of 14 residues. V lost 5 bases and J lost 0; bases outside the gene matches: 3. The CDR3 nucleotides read TGTGCCAGCAGTGCCGACAGGGGCTCCTACGAGCAGTACTTC. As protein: CASSADRGSYEQYF.

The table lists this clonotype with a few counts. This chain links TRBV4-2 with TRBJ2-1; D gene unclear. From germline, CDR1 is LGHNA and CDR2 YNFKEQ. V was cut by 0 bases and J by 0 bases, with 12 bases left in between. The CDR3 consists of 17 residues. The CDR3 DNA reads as TGTGCCAGCAGCCAAGACCCGGGCAGACGCTCCTACAATGAGCAGTTCTTC. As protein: CASSQDPGRRSYNEQFF.

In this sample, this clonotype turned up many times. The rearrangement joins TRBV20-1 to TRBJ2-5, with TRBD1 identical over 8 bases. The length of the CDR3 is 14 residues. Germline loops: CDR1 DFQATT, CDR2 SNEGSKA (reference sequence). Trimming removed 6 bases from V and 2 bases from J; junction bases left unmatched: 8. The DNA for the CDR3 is TGCAGTGCAATCTCCAGGGGGCGGCAAGAGACCCAGTACTTC. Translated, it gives CSAISRGRQETQYF.

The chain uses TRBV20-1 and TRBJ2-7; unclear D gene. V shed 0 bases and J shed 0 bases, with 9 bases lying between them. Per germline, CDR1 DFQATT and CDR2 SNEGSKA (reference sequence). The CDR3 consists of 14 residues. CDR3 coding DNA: TGCAGTGCTAGAGATGTAACAGCCTCCTACGAGCAGTACTTC. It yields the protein CSARDVTASYEQYF.

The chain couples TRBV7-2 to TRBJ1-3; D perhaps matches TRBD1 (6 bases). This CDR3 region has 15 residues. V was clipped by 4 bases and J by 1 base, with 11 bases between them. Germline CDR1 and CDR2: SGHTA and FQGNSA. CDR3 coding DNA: TGTGCCAGCAGCTCAGGACAGTCGTCTGGAAACACCATATATTTT. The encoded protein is CASSSGQSSGNTIYF.

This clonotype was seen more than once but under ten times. In DNA, the CDR3 is TGTGCCAGCAGCCCCGGGGCGTACTCCTACAATGAGCAGTTCTTC. It is translated as CASSPGAYSYNEQFF. J is TRBJ2-1 and V is TRBV7-2; D is possibly TRBD1 or TRBD2 (5 bases each). Trimming shortened V by 5 bases and J by 0 bases, and 11 bases separated the two germline ends. Germline-derived CDR1 and CDR2 are SGHTA and FQGNSA. The length of the CDR3 is 15 residues.

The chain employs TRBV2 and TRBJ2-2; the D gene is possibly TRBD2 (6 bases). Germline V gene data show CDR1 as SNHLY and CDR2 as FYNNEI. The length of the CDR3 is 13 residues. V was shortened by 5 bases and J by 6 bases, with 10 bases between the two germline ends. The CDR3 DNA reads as TGTGCCAGCAGTCCCACTAGCCCCGGGGAGCTGTTTTTT. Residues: CASSPTSPGELFF.

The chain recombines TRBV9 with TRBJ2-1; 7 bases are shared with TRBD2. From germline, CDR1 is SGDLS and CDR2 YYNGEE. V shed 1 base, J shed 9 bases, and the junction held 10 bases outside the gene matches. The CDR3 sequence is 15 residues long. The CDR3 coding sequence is TGTGCCAGCAGCGTAAGGGCGGGAGAGGGTTTTGAGCAGTTCTTC. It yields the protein CASSVRAGEGFEQFF.

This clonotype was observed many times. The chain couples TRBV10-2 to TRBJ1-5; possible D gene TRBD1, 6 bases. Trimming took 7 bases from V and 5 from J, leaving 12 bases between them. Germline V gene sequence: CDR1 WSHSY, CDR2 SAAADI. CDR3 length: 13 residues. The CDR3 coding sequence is TGCGCCAGCAATAAGGGGGGTTATCAGCCCCAGCATTTT. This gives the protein CASNKGGYQPQHF.